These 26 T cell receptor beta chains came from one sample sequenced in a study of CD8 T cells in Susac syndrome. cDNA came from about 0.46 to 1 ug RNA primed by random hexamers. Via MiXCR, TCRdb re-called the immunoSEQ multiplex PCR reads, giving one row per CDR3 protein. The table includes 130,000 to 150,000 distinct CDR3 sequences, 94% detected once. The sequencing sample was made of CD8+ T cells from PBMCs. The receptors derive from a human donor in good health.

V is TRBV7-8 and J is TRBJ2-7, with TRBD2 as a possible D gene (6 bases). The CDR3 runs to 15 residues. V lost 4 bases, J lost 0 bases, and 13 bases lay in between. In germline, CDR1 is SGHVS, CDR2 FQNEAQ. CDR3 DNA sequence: TGTGCCAGCAGCTCTAGCGTGACCGTCTCCTACGAGCAGTACTTC. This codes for CASSSSVTVSYEQYF.

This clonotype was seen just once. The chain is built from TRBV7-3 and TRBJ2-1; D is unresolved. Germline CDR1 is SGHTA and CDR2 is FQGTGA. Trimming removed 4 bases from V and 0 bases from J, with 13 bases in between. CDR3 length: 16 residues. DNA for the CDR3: TGTGCCAGCAGCTCCTTCGGGCCCAGCTCCTACAATGAGCAGTTCTTC. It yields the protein CASSSFGPSSYNEQFF. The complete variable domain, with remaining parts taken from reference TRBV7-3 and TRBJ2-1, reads GAGVSQTPSNKVTEKGKYVELRCDPISGHTALYWYRQSLGQGPEFLIYFQGTGAADDSGLPNDRFFAVRPEGSVSTLKIQRTERGDSAVYLCASSSFGPSSYNEQFFGPGTRLTVL.

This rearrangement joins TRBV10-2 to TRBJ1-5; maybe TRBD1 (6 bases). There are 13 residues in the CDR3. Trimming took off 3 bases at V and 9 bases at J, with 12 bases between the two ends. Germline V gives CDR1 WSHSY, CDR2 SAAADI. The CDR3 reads CASSDGGSAPQHF. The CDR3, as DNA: TGCGCCAGCAGTGACGGGGGCTCGGCGCCCCAGCATTTT.

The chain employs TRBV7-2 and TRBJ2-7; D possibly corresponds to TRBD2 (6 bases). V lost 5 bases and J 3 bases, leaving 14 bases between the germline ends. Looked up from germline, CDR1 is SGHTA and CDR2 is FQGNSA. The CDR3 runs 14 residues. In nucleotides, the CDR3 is TGTGCCAGCAGCATTACAGGAGGGGTCTACGAGCAGTACTTC. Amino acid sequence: CASSITGGVYEQYF.

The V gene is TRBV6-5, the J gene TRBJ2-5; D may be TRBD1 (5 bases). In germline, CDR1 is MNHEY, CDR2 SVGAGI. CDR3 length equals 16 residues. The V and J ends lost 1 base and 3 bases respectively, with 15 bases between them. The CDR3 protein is CASSYLTTGSKETQYF. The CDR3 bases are TGTGCCAGCAGTTACTTAACCACAGGTTCGAAAGAGACCCAGTACTTC.

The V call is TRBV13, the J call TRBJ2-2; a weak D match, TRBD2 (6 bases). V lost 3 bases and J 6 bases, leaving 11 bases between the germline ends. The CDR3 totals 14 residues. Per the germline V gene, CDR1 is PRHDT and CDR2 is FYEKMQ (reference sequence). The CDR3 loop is CASSFYGSAGELFF. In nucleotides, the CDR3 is TGTGCCAGCAGCTTTTACGGGAGCGCCGGGGAGCTGTTTTTT.

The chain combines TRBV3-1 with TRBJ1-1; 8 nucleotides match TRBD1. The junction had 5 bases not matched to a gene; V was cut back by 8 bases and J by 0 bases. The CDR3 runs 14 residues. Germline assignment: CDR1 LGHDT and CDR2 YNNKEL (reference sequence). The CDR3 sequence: CASSGGGMNTEAFF. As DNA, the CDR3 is TGTGCCAGCTCAGGGGGCGGCATGAACACTGAAGCTTTCTTT.

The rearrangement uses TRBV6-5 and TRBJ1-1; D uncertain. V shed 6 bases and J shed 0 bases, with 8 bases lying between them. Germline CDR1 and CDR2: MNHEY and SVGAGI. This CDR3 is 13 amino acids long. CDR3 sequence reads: CASSVTVNTEAFF. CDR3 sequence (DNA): TGTGCCAGCAGCGTTACAGTGAACACTGAAGCTTTCTTT.

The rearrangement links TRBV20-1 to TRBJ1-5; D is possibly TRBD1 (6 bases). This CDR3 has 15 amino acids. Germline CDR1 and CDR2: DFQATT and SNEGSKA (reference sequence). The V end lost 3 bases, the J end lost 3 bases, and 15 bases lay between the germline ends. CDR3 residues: CSARTGNGFNQPQHF. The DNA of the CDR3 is TGCAGTGCTAGGACAGGTAATGGATTCAATCAGCCCCAGCATTTT.

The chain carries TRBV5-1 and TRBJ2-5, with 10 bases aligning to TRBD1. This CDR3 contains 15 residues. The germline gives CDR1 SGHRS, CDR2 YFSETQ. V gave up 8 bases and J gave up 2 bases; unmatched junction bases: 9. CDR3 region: CASNSGTGVQETQYF. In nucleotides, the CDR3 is TGCGCCAGTAACTCCGGGACAGGGGTACAAGAGACCCAGTACTTC. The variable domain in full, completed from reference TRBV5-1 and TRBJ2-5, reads KAGVTQTPRYLIKTRGQQVTLSCSPISGHRSVSWYQQTPGQGLQFLFEYFSETQRNKGNFPGRFSGRQFSNSRSEMNVSTLELGDSALYLCASNSGTGVQETQYFGPGTRLLVL.

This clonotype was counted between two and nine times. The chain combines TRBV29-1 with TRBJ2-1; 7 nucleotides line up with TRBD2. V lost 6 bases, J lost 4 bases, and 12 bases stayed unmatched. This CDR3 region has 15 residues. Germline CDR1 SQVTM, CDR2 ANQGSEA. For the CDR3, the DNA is TGCAGCGTGGTGGGAGGGGAACTGACTTACAATGAGCAGTTCTTC. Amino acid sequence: CSVVGGELTYNEQFF.

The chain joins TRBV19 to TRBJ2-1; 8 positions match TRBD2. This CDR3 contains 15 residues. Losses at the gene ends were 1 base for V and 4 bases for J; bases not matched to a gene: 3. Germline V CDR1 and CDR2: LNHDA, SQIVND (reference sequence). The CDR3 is CASSIGGGLYNEQFF. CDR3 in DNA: TGTGCCAGTAGTATAGGCGGGGGGCTTTACAATGAGCAGTTCTTC.

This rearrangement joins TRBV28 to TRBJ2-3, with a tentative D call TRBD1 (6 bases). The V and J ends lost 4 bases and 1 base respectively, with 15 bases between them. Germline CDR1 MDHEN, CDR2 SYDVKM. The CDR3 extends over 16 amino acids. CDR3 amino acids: CASSSLRDTRTDTQYF. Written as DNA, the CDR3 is TGTGCCAGCAGTTCCCTCCGGGACACCCGCACAGATACGCAGTATTTT.

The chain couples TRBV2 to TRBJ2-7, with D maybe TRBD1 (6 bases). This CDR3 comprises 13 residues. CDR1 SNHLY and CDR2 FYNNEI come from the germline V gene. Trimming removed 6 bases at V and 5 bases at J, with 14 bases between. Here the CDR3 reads CASSDRLKHEQYF. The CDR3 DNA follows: TGTGCCAGCAGCGACAGGTTGAAACACGAGCAGTACTTC.

CDR3: CASSHIGGFHNEQFF. The CDR3 DNA reads TGTGCCAGCAGCCATATAGGGGGATTCCACAATGAGCAGTTCTTC. V usage is TRBV5-6 and J usage is TRBJ2-1; D perhaps matches TRBD1 (6 bases). The CDR3 length is 15 residues. Germline-derived CDR1 and CDR2 are SGHDT and YYEEEE. Trimming left V 4 bases short and J 5 bases short, with 16 bases between.

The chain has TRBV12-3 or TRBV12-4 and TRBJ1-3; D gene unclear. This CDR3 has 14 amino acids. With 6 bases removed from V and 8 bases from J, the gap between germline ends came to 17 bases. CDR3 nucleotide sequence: TGTGCCAGCAGATATGGACCGGAGGTGGACACCATATATTTT. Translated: CASRYGPEVDTIYF.

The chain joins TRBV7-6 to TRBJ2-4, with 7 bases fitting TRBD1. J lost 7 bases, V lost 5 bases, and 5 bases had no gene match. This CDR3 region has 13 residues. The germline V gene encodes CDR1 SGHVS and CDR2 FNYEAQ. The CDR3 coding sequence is TGTGCCAGCAGCGGGGACAGCAGTAACATTCAGTACTTC. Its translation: CASSGDSSNIQYF.

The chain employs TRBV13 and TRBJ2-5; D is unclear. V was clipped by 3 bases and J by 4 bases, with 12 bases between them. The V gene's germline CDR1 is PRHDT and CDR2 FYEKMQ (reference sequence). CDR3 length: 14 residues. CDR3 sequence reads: CASSLRQEPETQYF. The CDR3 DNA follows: TGTGCCAGCAGCTTGAGGCAGGAACCAGAGACCCAGTACTTC.

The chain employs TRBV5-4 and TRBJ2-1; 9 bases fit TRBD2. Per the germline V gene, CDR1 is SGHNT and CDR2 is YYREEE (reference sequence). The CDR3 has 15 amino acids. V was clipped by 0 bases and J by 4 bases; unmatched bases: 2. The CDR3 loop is CASSLGLADYNEQFF. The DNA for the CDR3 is TGTGCCAGCAGCTTGGGACTAGCGGATTACAATGAGCAGTTCTTC.

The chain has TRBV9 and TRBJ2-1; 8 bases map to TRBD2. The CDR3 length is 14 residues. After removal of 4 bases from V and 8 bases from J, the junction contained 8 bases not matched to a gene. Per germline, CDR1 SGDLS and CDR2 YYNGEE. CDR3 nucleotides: TGTGCCAGCAGCCCCCGGGAGGGCGGGTATGAGCAGTTCTTC. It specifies CASSPREGGYEQFF.

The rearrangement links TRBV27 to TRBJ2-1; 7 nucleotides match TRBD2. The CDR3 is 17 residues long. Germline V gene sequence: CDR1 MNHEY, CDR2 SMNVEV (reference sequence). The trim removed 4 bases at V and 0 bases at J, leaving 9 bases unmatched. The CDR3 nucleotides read TGTGCCAGCAGTTCTTTCCTAGCGGCGAGCTCCTACAATGAGCAGTTCTTC. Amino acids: CASSSFLAASSYNEQFF.

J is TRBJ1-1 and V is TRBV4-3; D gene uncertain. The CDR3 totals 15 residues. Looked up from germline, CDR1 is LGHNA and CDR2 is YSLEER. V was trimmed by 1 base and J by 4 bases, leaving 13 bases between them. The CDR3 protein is CASSQGYGVRTEAFF. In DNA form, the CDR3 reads TGCGCCAGCAGCCAAGGCTATGGGGTGCGCACTGAAGCTTTCTTT.

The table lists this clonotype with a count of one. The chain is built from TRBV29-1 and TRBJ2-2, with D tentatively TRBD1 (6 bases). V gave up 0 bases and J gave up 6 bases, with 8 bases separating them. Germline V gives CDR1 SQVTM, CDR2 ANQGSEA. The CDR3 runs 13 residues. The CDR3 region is CSVEDRGSGELFF. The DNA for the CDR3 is TGCAGCGTTGAAGATAGGGGGTCCGGGGAGCTGTTTTTT.

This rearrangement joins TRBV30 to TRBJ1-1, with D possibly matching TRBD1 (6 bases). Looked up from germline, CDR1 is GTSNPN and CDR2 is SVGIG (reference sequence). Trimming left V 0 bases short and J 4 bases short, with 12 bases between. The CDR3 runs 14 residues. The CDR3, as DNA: TGTGCCTGGAGTGTACAACAGGGAATCACTGAAGCTTTCTTT. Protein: CAWSVQQGITEAFF.

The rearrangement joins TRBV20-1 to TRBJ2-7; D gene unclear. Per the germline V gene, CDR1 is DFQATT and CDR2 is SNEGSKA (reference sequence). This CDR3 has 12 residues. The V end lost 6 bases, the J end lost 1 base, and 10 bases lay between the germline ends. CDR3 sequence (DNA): TGCAGTGCCTTTATCAGTTCCTACGAGCAGTACTTC. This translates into CSAFISSYEQYF.

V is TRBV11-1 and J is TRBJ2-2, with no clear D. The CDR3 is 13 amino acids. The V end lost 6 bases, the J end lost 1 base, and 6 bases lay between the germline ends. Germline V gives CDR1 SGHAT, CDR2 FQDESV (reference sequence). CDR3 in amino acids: CASSIGNTGELFF. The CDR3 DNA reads TGTGCCAGCAGTATCGGGAACACCGGGGAGCTGTTTTTT. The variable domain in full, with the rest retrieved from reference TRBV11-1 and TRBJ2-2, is EAEVAQSPRYKITEKSQAVAFWCDPISGHATLYWYRQILGQGPELLVQFQDESVVDDSQLPKDRFSAERLKGVDSTLKIQPAELGDSAMYLCASSIGNTGELFFGEGSRLTVL.